This TCR beta chain was captured in a study of T-cell memory formation after mild COVID-19. Germline V gene data show CDR1 as MNHNY and CDR2 as SVGAGI (reference sequence). Trimming stripped 11 bases from V and 0 bases from J, with 15 bases between. The CDR3 covers 14 residues. MiXCR was run by TCRdb on the 5' RACE reads, yielding one entry per CDR3 protein. The sample lists about 350,000 distinct CDR3 sequences, roughly 13% occurring once. The clonotype was recovered from a man aged 18 to 30 who had mild COVID-19 (a few samples of this study predate the infection). Cell type and time point are not known. Sequenced: PBMCs or a T cell subset sorted from them (not recorded which). V is TRBV6-6 and J is TRBJ2-3, with a possible D match to TRBD2 (7 bases). CDR3 loop: CAGGGGVSTDTQYF. DNA of the CDR3: TGTGCCGGTGGAGGGGGGGTTAGCACAGATACGCAGTATTTT.